Shown below are 22 T cell receptor beta chains from a single sample sequenced in a study of identifying expanded T cells in peripheral blood. Clones were read by immunoSEQ multiplex PCR, and TCRdb kept only the in-frame ones, dropping some. The data hold tens of thousands of clones, with 70% to 90% observed a single time. Sequencing was performed on blood. These receptors originate from a person between 18 and 75 years old in good health.

For the CDR3, the DNA is TGTGCCACGAATCCGGGACCCCAGAACGAGCAGTACTTC. Its translation is CATNPGPQNEQYF. V gene TRBV10-3 combines with J gene TRBJ2-7; perhaps D is TRBD1 or TRBD2 (5 bases each). V gave up 10 bases and J gave up 5 bases, with 18 bases separating them. CDR1 is ENHRY, CDR2 SYGVKD, per germline. CDR3 length: 13 amino acids.

This rearrangement joins TRBV6-5 to TRBJ2-7; 11 bases line up with TRBD1. There are 15 residues in the CDR3. V dropped 2 bases and J dropped 3; count of bases not matched to a gene: 3. From germline, CDR1 is MNHEY and CDR2 SVGAGI. The CDR3 nucleotides read TGTGCCAGCAGTTACGGGGGACAGGGGGTCTACGAGCAGTACTTC. Its protein product is CASSYGGQGVYEQYF.

The V gene is TRBV12-5, the J gene TRBJ2-3; 7 bases are shared with TRBD2. Germline loops: CDR1 LGHNT, CDR2 FRNRAP. J gave up 2 bases and V 10 bases, and 9 bases lay outside the gene matches. This CDR3 spans 14 amino acids. CDR3 coding DNA: TGTGCTAACGGACTAGGCAGCATCACAGATACGCAGTATTTT. Protein: CANGLGSITDTQYF.

The V call is TRBV7-6, the J call TRBJ2-7; 9 nucleotides agree with TRBD2. Germline CDR1 is SGHVS and CDR2 is FNYEAQ. With 5 bases clipped from V and 6 bases from J, the junction kept 17 bases outside the gene matches. This CDR3 has 17 amino acids. CDR3 bases: TGTGCCAGCAGCCCCGAACCGGGTAGCGGGAGTTCGGGCGAGCAGTACTTC. As protein: CASSPEPGSGSSGEQYF.

The chain has TRBV7-2 and TRBJ1-2, with TRBD1 as a possible D gene (6 bases). The CDR3 sequence is 13 residues long. V gave up 5 bases and J gave up 8 bases, with 15 bases separating them. The germline gives CDR1 SGHTA, CDR2 FQGNSA. As DNA, the CDR3 is TGTGCCAGCAGCCCGGTCGGGGGGCAGGGCTACACCTTC. It yields the protein CASSPVGGQGYTF.

The V and J genes are TRBV7-2 and TRBJ1-1; D not certain. The CDR3 is 16 residues long. Germline-derived CDR1 and CDR2 are SGHTA and FQGNSA. V was cut by 5 bases and J by 1 base, with 17 bases left in between. The DNA for the CDR3 is TGTGCCAGCAGCCTAGTTCCCTCGACACCGAACACTGAAGCTTTCTTT. Residues: CASSLVPSTPNTEAFF.

V usage is TRBV6-4 and J usage is TRBJ2-4, with 9 bases lining up with TRBD2. Germline V gene sequence: CDR1 MRHNA, CDR2 SNTAGT. The CDR3 is 14 residues long. V was pared by 2 bases and J by 9 bases, with 5 bases of the junction left unmatched. The CDR3 protein is CASSDVAGGVIQYF. DNA for the CDR3: TGTGCCAGCAGTGACGTGGCGGGGGGGGTCATTCAGTACTTC.

This clone was counted a single time. The chain couples TRBV23-1 to TRBJ2-5, with D tentatively TRBD1 (5 bases). Being an ORF, TRBV23-1 has a function that is uncertain. Trimming shortened V by 4 bases and J by 3 bases, and 12 bases separated the two germline ends. This CDR3 has 14 amino acids. The CDR3 here is CASSRGRVEETQYF. CDR3 DNA sequence: TGCGCCAGCAGTCGGGGCAGGGTAGAAGAGACCCAGTACTTC.

The rearrangement links TRBV13 to TRBJ2-1, with D possibly being TRBD2 (6 bases). CDR1 and CDR2 (germline): PRHDT, FYEKMQ (reference sequence). V was cut by 3 bases and J by 3 bases, with 12 bases left in between. This CDR3 region has 15 residues. Here the CDR3 reads CASSLGGLSYNEQFF. CDR3 nucleotide sequence: TGTGCCAGCAGCTTGGGGGGACTTAGCTACAATGAGCAGTTCTTC.

The chain carries TRBV4-1 and TRBJ2-3; 11 nucleotides align to TRBD2. Germline V CDR1 and CDR2: MGHRA, YSYEKL. The CDR3 loop spans 15 amino acids. Unmatched junction bases numbered 4, after V lost 4 bases and J lost 4 bases. The CDR3 loop reads CASSPTSGGSDTQYF. The CDR3 DNA follows: TGCGCCAGCAGCCCTACTAGCGGGGGCTCAGATACGCAGTATTTT.

V gene TRBV5-1 combines with J gene TRBJ2-5, with 10 bases matching TRBD2. J was trimmed by 3 bases and V by 0 bases; bases with no gene match: 2. CDR3 size: 15 residues. Germline V gives CDR1 SGHRS, CDR2 YFSETQ. The CDR3 sequence is CASSLAGTSEETQYF. DNA for the CDR3: TGCGCCAGCAGCTTGGCGGGGACTAGCGAAGAGACCCAGTACTTC.

A note on this clone: Other DNA sequences within the sample encode an identical CDR3. The gene calls are TRBV29-1 and TRBJ1-2; 9 positions agree with TRBD1. Per the germline V gene, CDR1 is SQVTM and CDR2 is ANQGSEA. The CDR3 runs 13 residues. The trim removed 6 bases at V and 2 bases at J, leaving 4 bases unmatched. The CDR3 loop is CSVGDRENYGYTF. The CDR3 bases are TGCAGCGTCGGGGACAGGGAGAACTATGGCTACACCTTC.

Here the CDR3 DNA reads TGTGCCAGCAGTACACAAACAGCTACCTATGGCTACACCTTC. It is translated as CASSTQTATYGYTF. This chain uses TRBV28 with TRBJ1-2; D is undetermined. Trimming pared 5 bases from V and 4 bases from J, leaving 14 bases between. The CDR3 loop spans 14 amino acids. Germline CDR1 is MDHEN and CDR2 is SYDVKM.

The chain carries TRBV11-2 and TRBJ2-1, with TRBD2 matching over 12 bases. The CDR3 length is 17 residues. CDR1 is SGHAT and CDR2 is FQNNGV in the germline V gene. The J segment lost 3 bases and the V segment lost 5 bases, leaving 8 bases of the junction unmatched. CDR3 nucleotides: TGTGCCAGCAGCCTAAGGACTAGCGGGGTCCTCTACAATGAGCAGTTCTTC. Protein sequence: CASSLRTSGVLYNEQFF.

The V gene is TRBV19, the J gene TRBJ2-3; 11 positions agree with TRBD1. The V and J ends lost 10 bases and 0 bases, in that order; junction bases with no gene match: 3. The CDR3 totals 14 residues. From germline, CDR1 is LNHDA and CDR2 SQIVND (reference sequence). The CDR3 bases are TGTGCCACCAGGGACAGGGGGAGCACAGATACGCAGTATTTT. It codes for CATRDRGSTDTQYF.

The rearrangement joins TRBV4-2 to TRBJ2-2; 9 positions agree with TRBD1. V trimming: 6 bases; J trimming: 6 bases; junction bases outside the gene matches: 14. Germline-derived CDR1 and CDR2 are LGHNA and YNFKEQ. The CDR3 consists of 17 residues. The chain's CDR3 is CASRQRFTGGSAGELFF. Written as DNA, the CDR3 is TGTGCCAGCAGGCAACGTTTCACAGGGGGCAGCGCCGGGGAGCTGTTTTTT.

CDR3 region: CASRHETQSDEKLFF. In DNA, the CDR3 is TGTGCCAGCAGACACGAGACACAAAGTGATGAAAAACTGTTTTTT. This chain links TRBV6-6 with TRBJ1-4, with D hard to call. Trimming took off 6 bases at V and 6 bases at J, with 17 bases between the two ends. The V gene's germline CDR1 is MNHNY and CDR2 SVGAGI (reference sequence). The CDR3 loop spans 15 amino acids.

This chain connects TRBV10-3 to TRBJ1-6; D remains ambiguous. The V and J ends lost 10 bases and 7 bases respectively, with 11 bases between them. CDR3 size: 12 residues. CDR1 and CDR2 from the germline V gene are ENHRY and SYGVKD. DNA of the CDR3: TGTGCCACAGAGGACGGAAATTCACCCCTCCACTTT. Amino acids: CATEDGNSPLHF.

The gene calls are TRBV27 and TRBJ1-1, with D unclear. Per the germline V gene, CDR1 is MNHEY and CDR2 is SMNVEV (reference sequence). The CDR3 loop spans 13 amino acids. V shed 6 bases and J shed 4 bases, with 12 bases lying between them. The CDR3 spells CASSARRGTEAFF. For the CDR3, the DNA is TGTGCCAGCAGCGCTAGGCGGGGCACTGAAGCTTTCTTT.

CDR3 protein: CASSPWLQDPPGELFF. DNA for the CDR3: TGTGCCAGCTCACCATGGCTACAGGATCCTCCCGGGGAGCTGTTTTTT. The chain links TRBV18 to TRBJ2-2; TRBD1 is a possible D gene (5 bases). CDR3 length equals 16 residues. CDR1 is KGHSH, CDR2 LQKENI, per germline. V was clipped by 2 bases and J by 6 bases, with 16 bases between them.

This clone was picked up a small number of times. This chain joins TRBV4-3 and TRBJ2-7; D possibly corresponds to TRBD2 (6 bases). CDR3 length: 15 residues. Trimming removed 1 base at V and 4 bases at J, with 14 bases between. Per the germline V gene, CDR1 is LGHNA and CDR2 is YSLEER. CDR3 residues: CASSQAGAGPYEQYF. CDR3 DNA sequence: TGCGCCAGCAGCCAAGCCGGGGCGGGACCGTACGAGCAGTACTTC.

V gene TRBV11-2 combines with J gene TRBJ2-1; D possibly corresponds to TRBD2 (7 bases). There are 16 residues in the CDR3. Germline CDR1 and CDR2: SGHAT and FQNNGV. The ends were cut back, 0 bases at V and 7 bases at J, with 16 bases in the middle. CDR3 sequence: CASSLDLGGAVNEQFF. CDR3 DNA sequence: TGTGCCAGCAGCTTAGATTTAGGGGGGGCCGTAAATGAGCAGTTCTTC.